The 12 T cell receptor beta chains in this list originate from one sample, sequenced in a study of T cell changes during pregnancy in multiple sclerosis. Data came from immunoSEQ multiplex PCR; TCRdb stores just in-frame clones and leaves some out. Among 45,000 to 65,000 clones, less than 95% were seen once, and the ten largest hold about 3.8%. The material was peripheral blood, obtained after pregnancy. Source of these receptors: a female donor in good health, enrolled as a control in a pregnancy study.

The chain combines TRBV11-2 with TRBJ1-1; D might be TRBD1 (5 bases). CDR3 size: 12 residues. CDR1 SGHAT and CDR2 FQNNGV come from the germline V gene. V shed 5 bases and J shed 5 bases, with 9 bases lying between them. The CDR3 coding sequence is TGTGCCAGCAGCCCCGGGGGTACTGAAGCTTTCTTT. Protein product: CASSPGGTEAFF.

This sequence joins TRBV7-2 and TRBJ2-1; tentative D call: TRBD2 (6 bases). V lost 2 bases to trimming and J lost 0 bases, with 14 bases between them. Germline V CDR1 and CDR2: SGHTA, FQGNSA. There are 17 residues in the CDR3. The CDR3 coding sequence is TGTGCCAGCAGCTTACGATGGGGTAGCGGCTCCTACAATGAGCAGTTCTTC. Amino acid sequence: CASSLRWGSGSYNEQFF.

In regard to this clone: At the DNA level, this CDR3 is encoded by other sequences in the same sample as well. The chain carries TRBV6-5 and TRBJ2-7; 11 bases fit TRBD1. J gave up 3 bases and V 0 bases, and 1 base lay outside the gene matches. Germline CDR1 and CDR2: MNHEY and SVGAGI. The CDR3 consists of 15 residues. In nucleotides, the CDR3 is TGTGCCAGCAGTTACTCAGGGACAGGGGGCTACGAGCAGTACTTC. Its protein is CASSYSGTGGYEQYF.

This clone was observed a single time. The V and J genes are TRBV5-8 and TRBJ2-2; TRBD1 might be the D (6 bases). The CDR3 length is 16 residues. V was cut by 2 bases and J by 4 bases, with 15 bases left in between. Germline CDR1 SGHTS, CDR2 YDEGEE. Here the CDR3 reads CASSLFQQGTTGELFF. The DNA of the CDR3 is TGTGCCAGCAGCTTATTCCAACAGGGTACCACCGGGGAGCTGTTTTTT.

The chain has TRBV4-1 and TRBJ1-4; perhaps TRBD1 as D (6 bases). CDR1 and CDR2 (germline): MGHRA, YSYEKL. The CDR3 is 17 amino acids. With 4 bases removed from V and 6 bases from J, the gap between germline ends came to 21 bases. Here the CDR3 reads CASSPRTVGGADEKLFF. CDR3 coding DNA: TGCGCCAGCAGCCCACGGACAGTGGGGGGGGCGGATGAAAAACTGTTTTTT.

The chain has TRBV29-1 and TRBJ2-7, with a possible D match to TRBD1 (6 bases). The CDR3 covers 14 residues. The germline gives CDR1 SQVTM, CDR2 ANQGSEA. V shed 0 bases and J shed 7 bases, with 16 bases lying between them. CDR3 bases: TGCAGCGTTGAAGACCTAAACAGGGTGGGAGAGCAGTACTTC. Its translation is CSVEDLNRVGEQYF.

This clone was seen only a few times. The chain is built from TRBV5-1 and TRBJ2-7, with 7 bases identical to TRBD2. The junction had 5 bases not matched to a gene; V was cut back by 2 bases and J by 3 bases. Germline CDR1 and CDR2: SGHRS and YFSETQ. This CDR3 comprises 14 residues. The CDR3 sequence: CASSFVGGDYEQYF. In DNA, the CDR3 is TGCGCCAGCAGCTTTGTGGGAGGGGACTACGAGCAGTACTTC.

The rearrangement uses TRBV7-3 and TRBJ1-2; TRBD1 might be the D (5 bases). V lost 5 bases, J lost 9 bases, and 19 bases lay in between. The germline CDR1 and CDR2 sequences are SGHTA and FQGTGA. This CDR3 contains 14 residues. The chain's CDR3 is CASSPSGTAQSYTF. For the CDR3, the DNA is TGTGCCAGCAGCCCGAGCGGGACGGCCCAAAGCTACACCTTC. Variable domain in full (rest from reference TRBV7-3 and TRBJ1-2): GAGVSQTPSNKVTEKGKYVELRCDPISGHTALYWYRQSLGQGPEFLIYFQGTGAADDSGLPNDRFFAVRPEGSVSTLKIQRTERGDSAVYLCASSPSGTAQSYTFGSGTRLTVV.

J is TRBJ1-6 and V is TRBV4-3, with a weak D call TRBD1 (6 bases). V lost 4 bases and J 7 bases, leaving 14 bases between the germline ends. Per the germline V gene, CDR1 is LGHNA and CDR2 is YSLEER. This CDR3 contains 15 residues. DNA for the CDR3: TGCGCCAGCAGCCCACGGGGGGCGCGGAATTCACCCCTCCACTTT. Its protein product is CASSPRGARNSPLHF.

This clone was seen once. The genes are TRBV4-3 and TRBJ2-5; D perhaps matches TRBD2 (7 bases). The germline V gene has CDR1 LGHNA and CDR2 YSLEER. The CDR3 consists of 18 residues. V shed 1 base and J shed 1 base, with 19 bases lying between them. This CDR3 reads CASSQGRGRGPPQETQYF. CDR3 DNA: TGCGCCAGCAGCCAAGGAAGAGGGCGGGGGCCCCCCCAAGAGACCCAGTACTTC.

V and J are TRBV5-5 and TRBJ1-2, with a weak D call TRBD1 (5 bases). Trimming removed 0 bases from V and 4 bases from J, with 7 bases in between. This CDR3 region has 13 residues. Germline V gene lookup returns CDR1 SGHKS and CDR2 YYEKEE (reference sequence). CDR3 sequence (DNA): TGTGCCAGCAGCTTGGTACAGGCCTATGGCTACACCTTC. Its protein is CASSLVQAYGYTF. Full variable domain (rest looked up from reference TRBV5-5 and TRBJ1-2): DAGVTQSPTHLIKTRGQQVTLRCSPISGHKSVSWYQQVLGQGPQFIFQYYEKEERGRGNFPDRFSARQFPNYSSELNVNALLLGDSALYLCASSLVQAYGYTFGSGTRLTVV.

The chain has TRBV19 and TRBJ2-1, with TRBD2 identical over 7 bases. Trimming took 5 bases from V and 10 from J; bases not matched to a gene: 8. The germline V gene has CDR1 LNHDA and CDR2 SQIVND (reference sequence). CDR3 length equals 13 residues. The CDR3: CASSGASGGEQFF. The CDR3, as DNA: TGTGCCAGTAGTGGGGCTAGCGGAGGCGAGCAGTTCTTC.